The T cell receptor (beta chain) described here comes from a study of Tregs in tolerant kidney transplant recipients. Study-wide results and limits: Biological reproducibility was not directly addressed, but technical replication error appeared minimal.

Some clones are missing from TCRdb's copy, which holds only in-frame ones; the method was immunoSEQ multiplex PCR. Altogether 85,000 to 90,000 clones are present, over 85% being singletons, with the ten largest covering over 4%. As for this clone: Its antigen remains unidentified.

The CDR3 length is 14 residues. With 2 bases clipped from V and 1 base from J, the junction kept 2 bases outside the gene matches. Germline V gene data show CDR1 as GTSNPN and CDR2 as SVGIG (reference sequence). This clonotype originated in a human donor in good health. The sequencing input was CD8+ T cells from blood. The chain has TRBV30 and TRBJ1-5; TRBD1 agrees at 7 bases. CDR3 in amino acids: CAWSWGQSNQPQHF. Written as DNA, the CDR3 is TGTGCCTGGAGTTGGGGACAGAGCAATCAGCCCCAGCATTTT.